This T cell receptor beta chain was sequenced in a study of shared clonotypes between healthy human individuals. Broader study findings: Unshared clonotypes carried lower generation probabilities than those common to all four donors.

Concerning this clone itself: The antigen is not known.

Profiled with immunoSEQ multiplex PCR; TCRdb holds only in-frame clones, not every one. The sample consists of about 2.1 million clones, just over 90% of them appearing once. It was CD45RO-negative cells, positively selected for CCR7, that made up naive CD8 cells, with terminally differentiated effector memory CD45RA+ cells excluded. V was trimmed by 5 bases and J by 7 bases, leaving 12 bases between them. The germline V gene encodes CDR1 SGHVS and CDR2 FQNEAQ. The CDR3 extends over 12 amino acids. The TCR comes from a man aged 18-30 years in good health. Some clones in this sample may be carry-over from other donors' samples. The chain has TRBV7-8 and TRBJ2-7, with D uncertain. Source material: naive CD8+ T cells from PBMCs. The CDR3 loop reads CASSVGPREQYF. CDR3 in DNA: TGTGCCAGCAGCGTCGGGCCACGGGAGCAGTACTTC.